This T cell receptor beta chain was observed in a study of technical replicates of blood from a few donors. Here immunoSEQ multiplex PCR was the method, and the copy in TCRdb shows in-frame clones only, minus some. Here the sample spans about 97,000 clones, approximately 96% being singletons. Germline CDR1 SGHRS, CDR2 YFSETQ. This CDR3 is built from 15 residues. The ends lost 1 base at V and 7 bases at J; junction bases unmatched: 7. The sample consisted of T cells isolated from PBMCs. The receptor comes from a human donor in good health. V and J are TRBV5-1 and TRBJ2-7; 11 positions agree with TRBD1. The CDR3: CASSLSWDRGREQYF. CDR3 nucleotide sequence: TGCGCCAGCAGCTTGAGTTGGGACAGGGGGAGGGAGCAGTACTTC.